This note documents a single T cell receptor beta chain sequence. Its target is unknown. This PCR relied on a set of 60 Vbeta primers and 13 Jbeta primers. Profiling relied on immunoSEQ multiplex PCR, and the TCRdb table lists in-frame clones only, not all of them. The data show about 160,000 clones, 79% seen once. The record originates from a study of cytomegalovirus exposure and HLA in healthy donors. Study observations and caveats: Upon later analysis, TCR association rates were observed to vary by HLA locus, being highest for DRB1 and lowest for HLA-C. The authors listed around 150 TCR beta chains as cytomegalovirus-associated. A later analysis linked a missense DCLRE1C variant to TCR beta V- and J-gene trimming.

Trimming removed 3 bases from V and 1 base from J, with 6 bases in between. Germline CDR1 and CDR2: SGHTA and FQGNSA. This CDR3 spans 14 amino acids. The sequence derives from a man aged 35-49 years in good health and CMV-seronegative. Sequencing was done on a sample of PBMCs. The chain links TRBV7-2 to TRBJ1-4; D may be TRBD1 (5 bases). The CDR3 coding sequence is TGTGCCAGCAGCTTCGGGGGAACTAATGAAAAACTGTTTTTT. Its translation is CASSFGGTNEKLFF.